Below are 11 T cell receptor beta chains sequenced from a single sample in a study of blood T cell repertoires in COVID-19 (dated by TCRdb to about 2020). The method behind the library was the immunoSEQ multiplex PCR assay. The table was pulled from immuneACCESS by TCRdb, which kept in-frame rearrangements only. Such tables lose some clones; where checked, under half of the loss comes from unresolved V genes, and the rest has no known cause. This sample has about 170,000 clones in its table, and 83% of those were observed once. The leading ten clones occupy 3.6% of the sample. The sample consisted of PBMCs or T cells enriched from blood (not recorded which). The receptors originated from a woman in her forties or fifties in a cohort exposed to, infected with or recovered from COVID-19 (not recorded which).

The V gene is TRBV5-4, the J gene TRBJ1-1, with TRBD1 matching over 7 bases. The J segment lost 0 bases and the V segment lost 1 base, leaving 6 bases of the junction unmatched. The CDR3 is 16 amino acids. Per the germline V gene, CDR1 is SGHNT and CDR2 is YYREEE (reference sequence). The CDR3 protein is CASSLPRTGLNTEAFF. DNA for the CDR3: TGTGCCAGCAGCTTGCCCCGGACAGGACTGAACACTGAAGCTTTCTTT.

The CDR3 loop reads CASSLLGQGSRQPQHF. CDR3 sequence (DNA): TGTGCCAGCAGCTTGTTAGGACAGGGGTCACGTCAGCCCCAGCATTTT. V and J are TRBV5-6 and TRBJ1-5, with 9 bases matching TRBD1. CDR1 and CDR2 (germline): SGHDT, YYEEEE. V dropped 1 base and J dropped 6; count of bases not matched to a gene: 8. The CDR3 is made up of 16 amino acids.

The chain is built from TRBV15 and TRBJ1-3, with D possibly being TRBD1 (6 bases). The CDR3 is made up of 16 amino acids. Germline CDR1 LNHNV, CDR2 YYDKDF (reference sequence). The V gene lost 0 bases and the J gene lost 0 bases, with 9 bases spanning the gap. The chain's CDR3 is CATSRDRGASGNTIYF. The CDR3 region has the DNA TGTGCCACCAGCAGAGATCGGGGGGCCTCTGGAAACACCATATATTTT.

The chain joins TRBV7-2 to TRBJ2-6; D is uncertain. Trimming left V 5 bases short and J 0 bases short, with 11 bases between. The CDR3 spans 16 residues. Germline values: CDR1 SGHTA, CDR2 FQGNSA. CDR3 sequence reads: CASSLSPNSGANVLTF. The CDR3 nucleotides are TGTGCCAGCAGCCTATCACCTAACTCTGGGGCCAACGTCCTGACTTTC.

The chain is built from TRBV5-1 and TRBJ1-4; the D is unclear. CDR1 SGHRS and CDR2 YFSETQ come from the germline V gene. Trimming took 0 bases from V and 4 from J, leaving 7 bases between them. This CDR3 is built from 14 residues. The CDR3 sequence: CASSLGENNEKLFF. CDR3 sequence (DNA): TGCGCCAGCAGCTTGGGGGAGAATAATGAAAAACTGTTTTTT. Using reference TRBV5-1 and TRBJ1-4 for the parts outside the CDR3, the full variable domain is KAGVTQTPRYLIKTRGQQVTLSCSPISGHRSVSWYQQTPGQGLQFLFEYFSETQRNKGNFPGRFSGRQFSNSRSEMNVSTLELGDSALYLCASSLGENNEKLFFGSGTQLSVL.

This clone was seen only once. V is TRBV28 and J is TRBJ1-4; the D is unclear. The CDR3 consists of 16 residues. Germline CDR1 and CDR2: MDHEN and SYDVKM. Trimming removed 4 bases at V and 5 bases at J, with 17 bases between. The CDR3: CASSSRPYGENEKLFF. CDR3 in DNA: TGTGCCAGCAGTTCCCGGCCGTACGGGGAAAATGAAAAACTGTTTTTT.

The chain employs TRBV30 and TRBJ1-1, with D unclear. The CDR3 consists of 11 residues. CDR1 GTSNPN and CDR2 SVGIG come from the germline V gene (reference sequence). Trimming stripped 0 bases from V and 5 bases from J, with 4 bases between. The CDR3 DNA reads TGTGCCTGGAGTGTGGAGACTGAAGCTTTCTTT. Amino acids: CAWSVETEAFF.

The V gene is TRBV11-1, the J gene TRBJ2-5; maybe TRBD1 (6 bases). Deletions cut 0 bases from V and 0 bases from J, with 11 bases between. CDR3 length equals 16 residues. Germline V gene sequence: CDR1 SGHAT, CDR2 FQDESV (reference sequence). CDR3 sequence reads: CASSLAVDRNQETQYF. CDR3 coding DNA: TGTGCCAGCAGCTTAGCCGTTGACAGGAACCAAGAGACCCAGTACTTC.

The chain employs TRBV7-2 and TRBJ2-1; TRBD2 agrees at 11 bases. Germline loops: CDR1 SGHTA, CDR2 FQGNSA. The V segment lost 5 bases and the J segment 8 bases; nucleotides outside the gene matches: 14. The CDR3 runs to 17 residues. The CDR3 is CASSPGGLSGGAHEQFF. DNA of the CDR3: TGTGCCAGCAGCCCCGGGGGGCTTAGCGGGGGGGCCCATGAGCAGTTCTTC.

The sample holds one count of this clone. In DNA form, the CDR3 reads TGTGCCAGCTCACCTAGTCTGGGACTAGCGGGGGCGGAGCAGTACTTC. It specifies CASSPSLGLAGAEQYF. J is TRBJ2-7 and V is TRBV18; TRBD2 matches 14 bases. This CDR3 comprises 16 residues. Trimming took 3 bases from V and 7 from J; bases not matched to a gene: 8. Per germline, CDR1 KGHSH and CDR2 LQKENI.

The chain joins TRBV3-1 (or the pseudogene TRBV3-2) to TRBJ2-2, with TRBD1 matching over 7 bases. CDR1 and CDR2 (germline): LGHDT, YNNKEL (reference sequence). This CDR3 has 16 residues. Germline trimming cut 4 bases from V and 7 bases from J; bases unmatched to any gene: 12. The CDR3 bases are TGTGCCAGCAGCCCTCGAGACAGGGTCGTCGGCGGGGAGCTGTTTTTT. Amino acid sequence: CASSPRDRVVGGELFF.